Listed below are T cell receptor beta chains from one sample, sequenced in a study of T-cell reconstitution after alpha-beta-depleted transplantation in children. TCRdb used MiXCR to reprocess the PCR reads, holding one entry per CDR3 protein. The sample lists around 700,000 distinct CDR3 sequences, about an eighth occurring once. Sequenced here: PBMCs, sampled before TCRalphabeta/CD19-depleted stem cell transplant. The source of these receptors is a girl aged 2 to 10 with congenital amegakaryocytic thrombocytopenia, due to receive a stem cell transplant. Both conserved end residues are part of each CDR3. Fields, in order: J gene, clone size, V gene, D gene, CDR3 DNA, CDR3 protein. The D gene is left open where the match is weak. For some rows the clone size is stated as once, few or many, or as a class when expanded; others skip it.

TRBJ2-1	many	TRBV29-1	-	TGCAGCGTTGAATATAGGAGGGTCGACAATGAGCAGTTCTTC	CSVEYRRVDNEQFF
TRBJ2-1	many	TRBV21-1	-	TGTGCCAGCAGCAAAAGGTGTGGGGGGCGCGTCTACAATGAGCAGTTCTTC	CASSKRCGGRVYNEQFF
TRBJ2-1	many	TRBV20-1	-	TGCAGTGCTAGAAATCGGCACTACAATGAGCAGTTCTTC	CSARNRHYNEQFF
TRBJ1-4	few	TRBV20-1	-	TGCAGTGCTAGACCTCAGGGCTTGATTGAAAAACTGTTTTTT	CSARPQGLIEKLFF
TRBJ2-1	-	TRBV5-1	-	TGCGCCAGCAGCGCCGGTTGGGTGGGCTCCTACAATGAGCAGTTCTTC	CASSAGWVGSYNEQFF
TRBJ2-1	few	TRBV5-1	-	TGCGCCAGCAGCTTTAAAACAGCCTACAATGAGCAGTTCTTC	CASSFKTAYNEQFF
TRBJ2-1	many	TRBV6-1	-	TGTGCCAGCAGTGTGAAACCATGGGGCTCCTACAATGAGCAGTTCTTC	CASSVKPWGSYNEQFF
TRBJ2-7	few	TRBV12-3/TRBV12-4	TRBD1	TGTGCCAGCAGGCCGGAAGGACAGGGCCGCTACGAGCAGTACTTC	CASRPEGQGRYEQYF
TRBJ2-1	many	TRBV20-1	TRBD2	TGCAGTGCTAGCCCCCGGCGTCCGGGACTAGCGGTCTTCTCCTACAATGAGCAGTTCTTC	CSASPRRPGLAVFSYNEQFF
TRBJ1-3	-	TRBV20-1	-	TGCAGTGCTAGAGCCACGGGACGGATCTCTGGAAACACCATATATTTT	CSARATGRISGNTIYF
TRBJ2-1	few	TRBV15	-	TGTGCCACCAGCAGTCTCAATGGAGACCATGAGCAGTTCTTC	CATSSLNGDHEQFF
TRBJ2-5	many	TRBV12-3/TRBV12-4	-	TGTGCCAGCAGTTTACTCGACAGAGAATACCAAGAGACCCAGTACTTC	CASSLLDREYQETQYF
TRBJ2-1	-	TRBV5-5	-	TGTGCCAGCAGCAGACAGGTACTCAATGAGCAGTTCTTC	CASSRQVLNEQFF
TRBJ2-3	many	TRBV20-1	-	TGCAGTGCTAGTTGGGAAGGGCTGTCTGAGATACCCACAGATACGCAGTATTTT	CSASWEGLSEIPTDTQYF
TRBJ2-1	many	TRBV5-1	TRBD2	TGCGCCAGCAGCTTATTTAGCGGGGCGGGTTACAATGAGCAGTTCTTC	CASSLFSGAGYNEQFF
TRBJ2-1	few	TRBV7-8	TRBD2	TGTGCCAGCAGCTTAATAACTAGCGGGAGGCCCTACAATGAGCAGTTCTTC	CASSLITSGRPYNEQFF
TRBJ1-1	many	TRBV20-1	-	TGCAGTGCAGTTCAGGGTTCCGTGAACACTGAAGCTTTCTTT	CSAVQGSVNTEAFF
TRBJ2-2	-	TRBV30	-	TGTGCCTGGAGAAATCTTGAGAACACCGGGGAGCTGTTTTTT	CAWRNLENTGELFF
TRBJ2-7	few	TRBV20-1	TRBD2	TGCAGTGCTGCCACGACTAGCGGGGCGTCCTACGAGCAGTACTTC	CSAATTSGASYEQYF
TRBJ2-5	many	TRBV10-3	-	TGTGCCATCAGTGACCCGGACTACCTTGGGGAGACCCAGTACTTC	CAISDPDYLGETQYF
TRBJ2-1	many	TRBV28	TRBD1	TGTGCCAGCAGTAAACAAGGGACAGGGCCAGACCCGTTCTTC	CASSKQGTGPDPFF
TRBJ2-4	few	TRBV5-1	TRBD2	TGCGCCAGCAGCTGGGAGGGGAACATTCAGTACTTC	CASSWEGNIQYF
TRBJ2-3	many	TRBV10-3	TRBD2	TGTGCCATCAGTGAGTCAAGCGGGAGGGGTACAGATACGCAGTATTTT	CAISESSGRGTDTQYF
TRBJ2-3	few	TRBV7-9	TRBD2	TGTGCCAGCAGCCCCGGACTAGCGGTATTCATGGGTACGCAGTATTTT	CASSPGLAVFMGTQYF
TRBJ2-2	many	TRBV12-3/TRBV12-4	-	TGTGCCAGCAGTTTTGTCGGGGAGGTGTTTTTT	CASSFVGEVFF
TRBJ2-1	-	TRBV28	-	TGTGCCAGCAGTTTTCTTAATGCTAGCCCGGGGTACAATGAGCAGTTCTTC	CASSFLNASPGYNEQFF
TRBJ2-7	many	TRBV20-1	-	TGCAGTGCTAGGTACTCCCACGAGCAGTACTTC	CSARYSHEQYF
TRBJ1-2	-	TRBV27	TRBD1	TGTGCCAGCAGTTTATTGGCGGGTGGACAGGGGAGAGGCTACACCTTC	CASSLLAGGQGRGYTF
TRBJ2-4	many	TRBV6-1	-	TGTGCCAGCGGCCCTAGGGGGATCTTATTCTTC	CASGPRGILFF
TRBJ2-2	many	TRBV12-3/TRBV12-4	TRBD2	TGTGCCAGCAGTTTGCGGACTAGCGGGACCGGGGAGCTGTTTTTT	CASSLRTSGTGELFF
TRBJ2-5	few	TRBV20-1	-	TGCAGTGCTAGAGATCTGGGGGGCTGGCCTCAAGAGACCCAGTACTTC	CSARDLGGWPQETQYF
TRBJ1-1	few	TRBV20-1	TRBD1	TGCAGTGCCCCCTCCGCAGGACAGGGGGTCACTGAAGCTTTCTTT	CSAPSAGQGVTEAFF
TRBJ2-7	many	TRBV29-1	-	TGCAGCGTTACGGGCGGAGACTCCTACGAGCAGTACTTC	CSVTGGDSYEQYF
TRBJ2-5	many	TRBV29-1	-	TGCAGCGTTGAAGGGGCCCTAGGCCTTGGAGACCTATTCCAAGAGACCCAGTACTTC	CSVEGALGLGDLFQETQYF
TRBJ2-3	many	TRBV7-6	TRBD2	TGTGCCAGCAGACTCAGCGGGAGGAACGTAGATACGCAGTATTTT	CASRLSGRNVDTQYF
TRBJ2-5	many	TRBV6-6	-	TGTGCCTCGGAAGGGTCGGGGGAGACCCAGTACTTC	CASEGSGETQYF
TRBJ1-2	few	TRBV7-2	TRBD1	TGTGCCAGCAGCTTAACAGGGGGAGCCTATGGCTACACCTTC	CASSLTGGAYGYTF
TRBJ2-1	few	TRBV7-2	TRBD2	TGTGCCAGCAGCTTCGGCGGGAGTAGGAATGAGCAGTTCTTC	CASSFGGSRNEQFF
TRBJ1-5	-	TRBV20-1	TRBD1	TGCAGTGCTAGAGTTCAGGGGGGAGATAGCAATCAGCCCCAGCATTTT	CSARVQGGDSNQPQHF